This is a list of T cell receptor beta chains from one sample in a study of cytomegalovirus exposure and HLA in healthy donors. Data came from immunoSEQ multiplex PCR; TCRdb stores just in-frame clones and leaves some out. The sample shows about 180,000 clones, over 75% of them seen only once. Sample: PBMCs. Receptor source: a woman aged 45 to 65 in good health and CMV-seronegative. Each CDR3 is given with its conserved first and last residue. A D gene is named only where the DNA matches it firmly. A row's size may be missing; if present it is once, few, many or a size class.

CDR3aa: CASSRTSGKNTGELFF
CDR3nt: TGTGCCAGCAGTCGGACTAGCGGGAAGAACACCGGGGAGCTGTTTTTT
v_gene: TRBV2
d_gene: TRBD2
abundance: NA
j_gene: TRBJ2-2

CDR3aa: CAWSLGAVASPLHF
CDR3nt: TGTGCCTGGAGTCTAGGCGCCGTGGCTTCACCCCTCCACTTT
v_gene: TRBV30
d_gene: NA
abundance: NA
j_gene: TRBJ1-6

CDR3aa: CASSFGQGAGEKLFF
CDR3nt: TGTGCCAGCTCGTTCGGACAGGGGGCCGGCGAAAAACTGTTTTTT
v_gene: TRBV18
d_gene: TRBD1
abundance: NA
j_gene: TRBJ1-4

CDR3aa: CSVDGGTSGKTYEQYF
CDR3nt: TGCAGCGTTGACGGGGGGACTAGCGGAAAAACCTACGAGCAGTACTTC
v_gene: TRBV29-1
d_gene: TRBD2
abundance: NA
j_gene: TRBJ2-7

CDR3aa: CASTMGGGYNTEAFF
CDR3nt: TGTGCCAGCACCATGGGGGGGGGATATAACACTGAAGCTTTCTTT
v_gene: TRBV6-5
d_gene: NA
abundance: NA
j_gene: TRBJ1-1

CDR3aa: CASSVGRGLEKLFF
CDR3nt: TGTGCCAGCAGCGTCGGTAGGGGACTTGAAAAACTGTTTTTT
v_gene: TRBV9
d_gene: NA
abundance: NA
j_gene: TRBJ1-4

CDR3aa: CASSWGNRANQPQHF
CDR3nt: TGTGCCAGCAGTTGGGGGAACAGGGCGAATCAGCCCCAGCATTTT
v_gene: TRBV2
d_gene: NA
abundance: few
j_gene: TRBJ1-5

CDR3aa: CASSYLGVGRSTEQYF
CDR3nt: TGCGCCAGCAGCTACCTGGGGGTCGGGAGGTCGACTGAGCAGTACTTC
v_gene: TRBV5-1
d_gene: TRBD2
abundance: NA
j_gene: TRBJ2-7

CDR3aa: CASSFGSGVQETQYF
CDR3nt: TGTGCCAGCAGCTTTGGTAGCGGGGTACAAGAGACCCAGTACTTC
v_gene: TRBV7-6
d_gene: TRBD2
abundance: NA
j_gene: TRBJ2-5

CDR3aa: CASSTDRGSEKLFF
CDR3nt: TGTGCCAGTAGTACGGACAGGGGAAGTGAAAAACTGTTTTTT
v_gene: TRBV19
d_gene: TRBD1
abundance: few
j_gene: TRBJ1-4

CDR3aa: CASSIGQGNYEQYF
CDR3nt: TGTGCCAGTAGCATCGGACAGGGGAACTACGAGCAGTACTTC
v_gene: TRBV19
d_gene: TRBD1
abundance: NA
j_gene: TRBJ2-7

CDR3aa: CASSVGHGAGNEQFF
CDR3nt: TGTGCCAGCAGCGTCGGACATGGGGCTGGCAATGAGCAGTTCTTC
v_gene: TRBV9
d_gene: NA
abundance: NA
j_gene: TRBJ2-1

CDR3aa: CASSFVGTSGGAEQFF
CDR3nt: TGTGCCAGCAGCTTCGTCGGGACTAGCGGGGGGGCTGAGCAGTTCTTC
v_gene: TRBV11-2
d_gene: TRBD2
abundance: NA
j_gene: TRBJ2-1

CDR3aa: CASSQDRKPRRVLSNGETQYF
CDR3nt: TGCGCCAGCAGCCAAGATCGGAAGCCTAGGAGGGTATTGTCCAATGGAGAGACCCAGTACTTC
v_gene: TRBV4-3
d_gene: NA
abundance: NA
j_gene: TRBJ2-5

CDR3aa: CASSQGTYLGGGEQYF
CDR3nt: TGTGCCAGCAGCCAAGGAACGTATTTGGGCGGGGGTGAGCAGTACTTC
v_gene: TRBV7-6
d_gene: TRBD2
abundance: NA
j_gene: TRBJ2-7

CDR3aa: CAWSVQVGGNSPLHF
CDR3nt: TGTGCCTGGAGTGTACAGGTCGGGGGTAATTCACCCCTCCACTTT
v_gene: TRBV30
d_gene: NA
abundance: NA
j_gene: TRBJ1-6

CDR3aa: CASTRTSGASQYF
CDR3nt: TGTGCCAGCACCCGGACTAGCGGGGCGTCCCAGTACTTC
v_gene: TRBV7-2
d_gene: TRBD2
abundance: once
j_gene: TRBJ2-5

CDR3aa: CASSQYRSGEAGANVLTF
CDR3nt: TGCGCCAGCAGCCAATACCGTTCGGGGGAAGCGGGGGCCAACGTCCTGACTTTC
v_gene: TRBV5-1
d_gene: NA
abundance: NA
j_gene: TRBJ2-6

CDR3aa: CASSLSLEKGAEQYF
CDR3nt: TGCGCCAGCAGCTTGAGTTTAGAGAAAGGGGCCGAGCAGTACTTC
v_gene: TRBV5-1
d_gene: NA
abundance: NA
j_gene: TRBJ2-7

CDR3aa: CASSQNVGLVETQYF
CDR3nt: TGTGCCAGCAGTCAAAATGTGGGACTAGTGGAGACCCAGTACTTC
v_gene: TRBV6-1
d_gene: TRBD2
abundance: NA
j_gene: TRBJ2-5

CDR3aa: CASSGRVLSNQPQHF
CDR3nt: TGTGCCAGCAGCGGTCGGGTCCTCTCAAATCAGCCCCAGCATTTT
v_gene: TRBV7-8
d_gene: NA
abundance: NA
j_gene: TRBJ1-5

CDR3aa: CASDRAPGANVLTF
CDR3nt: TGTGCCAGCGACAGGGCCCCTGGGGCCAACGTCCTGACTTTC
v_gene: TRBV6-1
d_gene: TRBD1
abundance: few
j_gene: TRBJ2-6